This is a list of T cell receptor beta chains from one sample in a study of cytomegalovirus exposure and HLA in healthy donors. Using immunoSEQ multiplex PCR, the repertoire was profiled, and TCRdb retains in-frame clones only, with some absent. This table holds approximately 110,000 clones, roughly 74% found once. Material: PBMCs. These receptors came from a woman younger than 45 in good health and CMV-seronegative. Both conserved end residues are part of each CDR3. Each record gives: J gene, clone size, D gene, V gene, CDR3 protein, CDR3 DNA. A D gene is named only where the DNA matches it firmly. Size values are once, few and many counts, or a class for expanded clones, and some rows have none.

j_gene: TRBJ2-2
abundance: few
d_gene: .
v_gene: TRBV6-4
CDR3aa: CASSDGQNTGELFF
CDR3nt: TGTGCCAGCAGTGACGGACAGAACACCGGGGAGCTGTTTTTT

j_gene: TRBJ1-4
abundance: .
d_gene: .
v_gene: TRBV30
CDR3aa: CAWSGRVEEKLFF
CDR3nt: TGTGCCTGGAGTGGCAGGGTTGAAGAAAAACTGTTTTTT

j_gene: TRBJ1-5
abundance: .
d_gene: .
v_gene: TRBV5-1
CDR3aa: CASSLVGASLNQPQHF
CDR3nt: TGCGCCAGCAGCTTGGTGGGGGCCAGCCTCAATCAGCCCCAGCATTTT

j_gene: TRBJ1-4
abundance: few
d_gene: TRBD1
v_gene: TRBV18
CDR3aa: CASSPGQVSSNEKLFF
CDR3nt: TGTGCCAGCTCACCGGGACAGGTATCGTCTAATGAAAAACTGTTTTTT

j_gene: TRBJ2-2
abundance: .
d_gene: TRBD2
v_gene: TRBV4-2
CDR3aa: CASSPLGTSGANTGELFF
CDR3nt: TGTGCCAGCAGCCCGCTCGGGACTAGCGGGGCGAACACCGGGGAGCTGTTTTTT

j_gene: TRBJ1-3
abundance: once
d_gene: .
v_gene: TRBV5-1
CDR3aa: CASSLWESLSGNTIYF
CDR3nt: TGCGCCAGCAGCTTGTGGGAGAGCCTCTCTGGAAACACCATATATTTT

j_gene: TRBJ1-2
abundance: .
d_gene: TRBD1
v_gene: TRBV6-6
CDR3aa: CASHRADRDRVVYTF
CDR3nt: TGTGCCAGCCATAGAGCAGACCGGGACAGGGTAGTCTACACCTTC

j_gene: TRBJ1-1
abundance: .
d_gene: .
v_gene: TRBV7-6
CDR3aa: CASSLLGLNTEAFF
CDR3nt: TGTGCCAGCAGCTTACTCGGGTTGAACACTGAAGCTTTCTTT

j_gene: TRBJ1-1
abundance: .
d_gene: TRBD1
v_gene: TRBV4-2
CDR3aa: CASSQSRGEMGTEAFF
CDR3nt: TGTGCCAGCAGCCAATCCAGGGGGGAAATGGGCACTGAAGCTTTCTTT

j_gene: TRBJ2-7
abundance: few
d_gene: .
v_gene: TRBV6-1
CDR3aa: CASSELVGHTYEQYF
CDR3nt: TGTGCCAGCAGTGAATTGGTGGGACACACCTACGAGCAGTACTTC

j_gene: TRBJ2-7
abundance: .
d_gene: .
v_gene: TRBV6-6
CDR3aa: CASSGEGLNPTEQYF
CDR3nt: TGTGCCAGCAGCGGAGAGGGCCTTAACCCCACCGAGCAGTACTTC

j_gene: TRBJ1-6
abundance: .
d_gene: TRBD1
v_gene: TRBV6-6
CDR3aa: CASRETGGANNSPLHF
CDR3nt: TGTGCCAGCAGAGAGACAGGGGGCGCGAATAATTCACCCCTCCACTTT

j_gene: TRBJ1-1
abundance: few
d_gene: .
v_gene: TRBV7-2
CDR3aa: CASSLEEGTEAFF
CDR3nt: TGTGCCAGCAGCTTAGAGGAGGGCACTGAAGCTTTCTTT

j_gene: TRBJ1-2
abundance: .
d_gene: .
v_gene: TRBV30
CDR3aa: CATAPAENYGYTF
CDR3nt: TGTGCCACGGCTCCCGCGGAAAACTATGGCTACACCTTC

j_gene: TRBJ2-7
abundance: .
d_gene: TRBD2
v_gene: TRBV11-2
CDR3aa: CASSSAGGEQYF
CDR3nt: TGTGCCAGCAGCTCAGCCGGGGGGGAGCAGTACTTC

j_gene: TRBJ1-3
abundance: .
d_gene: TRBD1
v_gene: TRBV27
CDR3aa: CASSRGTGGGGNTIYF
CDR3nt: TGTGCCAGCAGTCGCGGGACAGGGGGTGGTGGAAACACCATATATTTT

j_gene: TRBJ2-5
abundance: .
d_gene: .
v_gene: TRBV11-3
CDR3aa: CASSPRVLKPQETQYF
CDR3nt: TGTGCCAGCAGCCCACGGGTCCTTAAACCTCAAGAGACCCAGTACTTC

j_gene: TRBJ1-4
abundance: .
d_gene: TRBD1
v_gene: TRBV15
CDR3aa: CATSRGQGNEKLFF
CDR3nt: TGTGCCACCAGCAGGGGACAGGGTAATGAAAAACTGTTTTTT

j_gene: TRBJ1-1
abundance: .
d_gene: TRBD1
v_gene: TRBV5-4
CDR3aa: CASSLEDREGDTEAFF
CDR3nt: TGTGCCAGCAGCTTAGAGGACAGGGAGGGAGACACTGAAGCTTTCTTT

j_gene: TRBJ2-5
abundance: .
d_gene: TRBD2
v_gene: TRBV7-7
CDR3aa: CASSLGTSGRPQETQYF
CDR3nt: TGTGCCAGCAGCTTAGGGACTAGCGGGAGGCCCCAGGAGACCCAGTACTTC

j_gene: TRBJ1-2
abundance: .
d_gene: TRBD1
v_gene: TRBV2
CDR3aa: CASSGQGLASGYTF
CDR3nt: TGTGCCAGCAGCGGACAGGGTTTGGCTTCTGGCTACACCTTC

j_gene: TRBJ1-2
abundance: .
d_gene: TRBD1
v_gene: TRBV6-5
CDR3aa: CASSRTGFLYGYTF
CDR3nt: TGTGCCAGCAGCAGGACAGGGTTTTTGTACGGCTACACCTTC

j_gene: TRBJ1-3
abundance: .
d_gene: .
v_gene: TRBV2
CDR3aa: CASSEPKTAIYF
CDR3nt: TGTGCCAGCAGTGAACCAAAAACGGCCATATATTTT

j_gene: TRBJ1-4
abundance: .
d_gene: .
v_gene: TRBV4-3
CDR3aa: CASSQGVAESTNEKLFF
CDR3nt: TGCGCCAGCAGCCAAGGGGTGGCGGAGTCAACTAATGAAAAACTGTTTTTT

j_gene: TRBJ1-1
abundance: .
d_gene: .
v_gene: TRBV29-1
CDR3aa: CSVELANTEAFF
CDR3nt: TGCAGCGTTGAGTTGGCGAACACTGAAGCTTTCTTT